This entry describes one T cell receptor beta chain. Data came from immunoSEQ multiplex PCR; TCRdb stores just in-frame clones and leaves some out. Counted here are over 60,000 clones, around 83% occurring once; the ten biggest clones make up 10%. V was clipped by 10 bases and J by 6 bases, with 19 bases between them. The CDR3 sequence is 14 residues long. CDR1 and CDR2 (germline): ENHRY, SYGVKD. Those enrolled in Seattle joined during active infection and were followed longitudinally afterward. The sample belongs to a study of blood T cell repertoires in COVID-19. Background on the study: The United States, Italy and Spain were the sources of the acute and convalescent COVID-19 samples. The cDNA or gDNA used as material had been derived from T cells, B-cell-depleted T cells, or PBMCs.

This TCR was recovered from a man aged 45-65 years with COVID-19, enrolled during active disease. The specimen was peripheral blood. The chain links TRBV10-3 to TRBJ2-4; TRBD1 might be the D (6 bases). CDR3 in DNA: TGTGCCACCAACTCCGGGACATCCTCAAACATTCAGTACTTC. The encoded protein is CATNSGTSSNIQYF.